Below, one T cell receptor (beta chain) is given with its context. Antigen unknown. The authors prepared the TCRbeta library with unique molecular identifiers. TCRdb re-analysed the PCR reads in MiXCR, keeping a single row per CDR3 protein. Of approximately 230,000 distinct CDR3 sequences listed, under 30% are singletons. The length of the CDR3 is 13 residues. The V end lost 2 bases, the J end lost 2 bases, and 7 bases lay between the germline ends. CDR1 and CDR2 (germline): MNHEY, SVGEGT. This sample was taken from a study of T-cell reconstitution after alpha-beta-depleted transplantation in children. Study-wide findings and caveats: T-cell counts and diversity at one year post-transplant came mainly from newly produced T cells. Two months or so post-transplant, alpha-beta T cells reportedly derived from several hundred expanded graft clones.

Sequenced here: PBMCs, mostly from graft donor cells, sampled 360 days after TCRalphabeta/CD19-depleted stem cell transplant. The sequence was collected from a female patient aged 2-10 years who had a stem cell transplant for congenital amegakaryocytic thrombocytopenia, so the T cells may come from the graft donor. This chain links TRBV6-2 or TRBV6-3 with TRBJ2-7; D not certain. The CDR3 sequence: CASSYQDAYEQYF. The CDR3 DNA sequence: TGTGCCAGCAGTTACCAGGATGCCTACGAGCAGTACTTC.